The 4 T cell receptor beta chains listed next were all sequenced from one sample in a study of shared clonotypes between healthy human individuals. Sequencing used immunoSEQ multiplex PCR; TCRdb keeps in-frame clones, though not all of them. This repertoire shows about 2.4 million clones, around nine tenths found once; its top ten account for 0.11% to 0.15%. The specimen was naive CD4+ T cells sorted from blood. Indicated subset: CD45RA+ positively selected. The receptors shown here come from a man aged 18 to 30 in good health.

The CDR3 DNA is TGTGCCAGCAGCCGACAGGAAGTCGGGTCCTACGAGCAGTACTTC. It specifies CASSRQEVGSYEQYF. The J gene is TRBJ2-7, the V gene TRBV11-2; a possible D gene is TRBD1 (6 bases). The CDR3 contains 15 residues. The germline V gene encodes CDR1 SGHAT and CDR2 FQNNGV. Trimming shortened V by 5 bases and J by 1 base, and 15 bases separated the two germline ends.

The V call is TRBV11-2, the J call TRBJ2-5; D remains ambiguous. This CDR3 is 12 amino acids long. Germline V gene lookup returns CDR1 SGHAT and CDR2 FQNNGV. Trimming removed 2 bases at V and 5 bases at J, with 6 bases between. The CDR3 here is CASSLIEETQYF. CDR3 in DNA: TGTGCCAGCAGCTTAATTGAGGAGACCCAGTACTTC. Full variable domain (outside the CDR3, taken from reference TRBV11-2 and TRBJ2-5): EAGVAQSPRYKIIEKRQSVAFWCNPISGHATLYWYQQILGQGPKLLIQFQNNGVVDDSQLPKDRFSAERLKGVDSTLKIQPAKLEDSAVYLCASSLIEETQYFGPGTRLLVL.

The chain couples TRBV19 to TRBJ1-2, with D uncertain. Germline CDR1 is LNHDA and CDR2 is SQIVND (reference sequence). With 3 bases removed from V and 0 bases from J, the gap between germline ends came to 8 bases. The CDR3 loop spans 14 amino acids. CDR3 region: CASSMVGANYGYTF. The CDR3 DNA sequence: TGTGCCAGTAGTATGGTCGGAGCTAACTATGGCTACACCTTC.

In its sample, this clone was seen a few times. V gene TRBV6-1 combines with J gene TRBJ1-6; D remains ambiguous. CDR3 length: 14 amino acids. In germline, CDR1 is MNHNS, CDR2 SASEGT. V lost 6 bases and J 4 bases, leaving 10 bases between the germline ends. The DNA for the CDR3 is TGTGCCAGCAGGACCGACACTTATAATTCACCCCTCCACTTT. Its translation is CASRTDTYNSPLHF.